Sequencing of this T cell receptor (beta chain) was carried out in a study of T cells after yellow fever vaccination. Whole-study findings and limits: FACS-sorted repertoires could contain abundant clonotypes contaminating from the bulk population. Of the clonotypes, a small share occurred in both CD4 and CD8 compartments. Clones from primary vaccination mostly reappeared after the booster (approximately 96% CD4, less than 90% CD8).

Details on this clonotype: Its antigen remains unknown.

Template-switching 5'RACE yielded the TCR cDNA; a universal primer site and UMIs were added in the process. TCRdb re-called the 5' RACE reads with MiXCR, one entry per CDR3 protein. The sample contains 500,000 to 650,000 distinct CDR3 sequences, more than 9% of which appear only once. Germline V gives CDR1 SQVTM, CDR2 ANQGSEA. The CDR3 is 11 amino acids. Trimming stripped 6 bases from V and 2 bases from J, with 8 bases between. The receptor was isolated from a man aged 25-45 years who received the YFV17D yellow fever vaccine. The specimen comprised PBMCs, sampled on the day of the yellow fever booster vaccination. The genes are TRBV29-1 and TRBJ2-7, with no clear D. The CDR3 region has the DNA TGCAGCGTCACAGACCCCTACGAGCAGTACTTC. As protein: CSVTDPYEQYF.